This TCR beta chain originates from a study of blood T cell repertoires in COVID-19. Study in general: Symptom resolution, clearance, or two negative PCRs marked donors in Cohort 3 as recovered. Samples came from the United States, Italy and Spain, spanning acute and convalescent COVID-19.

CDR1 and CDR2 (germline): SGDLS, YYNGEE. The CDR3 runs 15 residues. V lost 0 bases to trimming and J lost 0 bases, with 7 bases between them. Details on this clone: The identical CDR3 is also encoded by other nucleotide sequences in the sample.

Under the authors' procedure: Reference gene primer amplification yielded estimated nucleated cell counts. Repertoires were generated with immunoSEQ multiplex PCR, while TCRdb's copy carries only in-frame clones and drops some. Clonal size and the V and J genes are those of that table, whereas D and trimming came from the DNA. The sample contains roughly 210,000 clones, around 87% of which appear only once. The V call is TRBV9, the J call TRBJ1-5, with unresolved D. Sequenced material: PBMCs or T cells enriched from blood (not recorded which). The clonotype was recovered from a man under 40 in a cohort exposed to, infected with or recovered from COVID-19 (not recorded which). CDR3 sequence reads: CASSVDGNSNQPQHF. CDR3 DNA: TGTGCCAGCAGCGTAGACGGGAATAGCAATCAGCCCCAGCATTTT.